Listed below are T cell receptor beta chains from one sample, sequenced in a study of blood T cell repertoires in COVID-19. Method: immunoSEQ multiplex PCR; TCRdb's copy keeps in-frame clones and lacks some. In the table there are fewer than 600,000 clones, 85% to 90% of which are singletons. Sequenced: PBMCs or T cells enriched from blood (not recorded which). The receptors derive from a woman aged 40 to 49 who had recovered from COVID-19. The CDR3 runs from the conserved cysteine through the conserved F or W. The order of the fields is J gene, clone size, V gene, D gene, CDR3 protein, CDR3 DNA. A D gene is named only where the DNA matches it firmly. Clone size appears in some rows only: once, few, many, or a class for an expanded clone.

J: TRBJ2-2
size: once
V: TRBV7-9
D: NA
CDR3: CASSLARGSWNTGELFF
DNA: TGTGCCAGCAGCTTAGCAAGGGGTAGCTGGAACACCGGGGAGCTGTTTTTT

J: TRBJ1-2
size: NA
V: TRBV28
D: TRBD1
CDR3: CASSSPGRQGALGYTF
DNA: TGTGCCAGCAGTTCCCCGGGGAGACAGGGGGCTTTGGGCTACACCTTC

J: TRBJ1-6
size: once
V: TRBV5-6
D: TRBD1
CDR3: CASSSHISGQNNSPLHF
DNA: TGTGCCAGCAGCTCCCACATATCGGGACAGAATAATTCACCCCTCCACTTT

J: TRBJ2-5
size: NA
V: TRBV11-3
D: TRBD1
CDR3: CASQGGQNVQETQYF
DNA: TGTGCCAGCCAAGGGGGACAGAATGTCCAAGAGACCCAGTACTTC

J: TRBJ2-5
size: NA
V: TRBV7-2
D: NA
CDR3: CASSLGVHQETQYF
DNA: TGTGCCAGCAGCTTAGGAGTGCACCAAGAGACCCAGTACTTC

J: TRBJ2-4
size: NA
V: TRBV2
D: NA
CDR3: CASGPRIRLGENIQYF
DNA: TGTGCCAGCGGCCCCAGGATTAGGTTAGGGGAAAACATTCAGTACTTC

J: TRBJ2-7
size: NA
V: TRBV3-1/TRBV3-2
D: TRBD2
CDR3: CASSQAGGEYEQYF
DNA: TGTGCCAGCAGTCAAGCGGGAGGGGAATACGAGCAGTACTTC

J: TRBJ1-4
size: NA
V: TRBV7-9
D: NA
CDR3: CASSLEGLGTGMKKLFF
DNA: TGTGCCAGCAGCTTAGAAGGGCTAGGAACGGGAATGAAAAAACTGTTTTTT

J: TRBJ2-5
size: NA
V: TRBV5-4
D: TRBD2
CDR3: CASSRGLAGAQETQYF
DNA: TGTGCCAGCAGCAGAGGACTAGCGGGAGCGCAAGAGACCCAGTACTTC

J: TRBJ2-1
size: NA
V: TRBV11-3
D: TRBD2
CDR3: CASSSASGRHYNEQFF
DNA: TGTGCCAGCAGCTCCGCTAGCGGGAGGCACTACAATGAGCAGTTCTTC

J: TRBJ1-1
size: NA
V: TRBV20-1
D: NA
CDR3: CSAPHGEEAFF
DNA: TGCAGTGCTCCGCACGGAGAAGAAGCTTTCTTT

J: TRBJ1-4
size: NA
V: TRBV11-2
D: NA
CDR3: CASSLRAGDEKLFF
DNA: TGTGCCAGCAGCTTAAGGGCGGGGGATGAAAAACTGTTTTTT

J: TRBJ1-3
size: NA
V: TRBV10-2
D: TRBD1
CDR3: CASRGDRVRISGNTIYF
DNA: TGCGCCAGCAGAGGAGACAGGGTCCGAATCTCTGGAAACACCATATATTTT

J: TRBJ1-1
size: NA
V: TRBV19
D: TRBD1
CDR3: CASSIGGQGTAEAFF
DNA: TGTGCCAGTAGTATAGGGGGACAGGGGACAGCTGAAGCTTTCTTT

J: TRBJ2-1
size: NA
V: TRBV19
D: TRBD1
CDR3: CASSPGGHSYNEQFF
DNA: TGTGCCAGTAGTCCAGGGGGCCACTCCTACAATGAGCAGTTCTTC

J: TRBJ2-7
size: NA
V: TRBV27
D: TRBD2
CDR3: CASSSTSGSWYEQYF
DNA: TGTGCCAGCAGTTCGACTAGCGGGAGTTGGTACGAGCAGTACTTC

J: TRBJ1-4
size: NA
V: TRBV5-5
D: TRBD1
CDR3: CASSPGQGAEKLFF
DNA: TGTGCCAGCAGCCCGGGACAGGGGGCGGAAAAACTGTTTTTT

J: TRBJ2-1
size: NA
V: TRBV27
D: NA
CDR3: CASSWEMNPYNEQFF
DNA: TGTGCCAGCAGCTGGGAGATGAACCCCTACAATGAGCAGTTCTTC

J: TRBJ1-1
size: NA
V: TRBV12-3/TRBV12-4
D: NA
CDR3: CASSLVNTEAFF
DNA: TGTGCCAGCAGTTTAGTAAACACTGAAGCTTTCTTT

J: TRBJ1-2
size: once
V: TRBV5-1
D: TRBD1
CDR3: CASSLAQGRGRSNYGYTF
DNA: TGCGCCAGCAGCTTGGCCCAGGGCAGGGGGCGGAGTAACTATGGCTACACCTTC

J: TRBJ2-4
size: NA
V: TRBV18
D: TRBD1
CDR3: CASSPGQGAGAKNIQYF
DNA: TGTGCCAGCTCACCGGGACAGGGGGCAGGGGCCAAAAACATTCAGTACTTC

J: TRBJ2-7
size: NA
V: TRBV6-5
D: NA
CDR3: CASSSDTPPYEQYF
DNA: TGTGCCAGCAGTTCGGACACACCACCCTACGAGCAGTACTTC